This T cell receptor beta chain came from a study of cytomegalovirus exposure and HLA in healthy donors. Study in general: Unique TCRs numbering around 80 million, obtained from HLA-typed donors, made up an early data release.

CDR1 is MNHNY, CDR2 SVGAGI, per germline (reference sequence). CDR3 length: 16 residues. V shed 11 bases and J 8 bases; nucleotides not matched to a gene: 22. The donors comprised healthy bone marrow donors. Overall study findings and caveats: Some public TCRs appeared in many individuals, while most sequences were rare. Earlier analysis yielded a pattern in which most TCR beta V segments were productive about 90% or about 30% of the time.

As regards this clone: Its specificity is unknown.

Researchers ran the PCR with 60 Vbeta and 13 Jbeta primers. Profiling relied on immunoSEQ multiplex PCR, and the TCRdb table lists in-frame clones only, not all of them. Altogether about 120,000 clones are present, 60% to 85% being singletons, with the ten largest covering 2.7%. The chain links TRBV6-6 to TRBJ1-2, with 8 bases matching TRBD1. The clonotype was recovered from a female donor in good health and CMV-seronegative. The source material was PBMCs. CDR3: CAASDRVFSSLEGYTF. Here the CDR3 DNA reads TGTGCCGCCTCGGACAGGGTTTTTTCTTCCCTAGAGGGCTACACCTTC.